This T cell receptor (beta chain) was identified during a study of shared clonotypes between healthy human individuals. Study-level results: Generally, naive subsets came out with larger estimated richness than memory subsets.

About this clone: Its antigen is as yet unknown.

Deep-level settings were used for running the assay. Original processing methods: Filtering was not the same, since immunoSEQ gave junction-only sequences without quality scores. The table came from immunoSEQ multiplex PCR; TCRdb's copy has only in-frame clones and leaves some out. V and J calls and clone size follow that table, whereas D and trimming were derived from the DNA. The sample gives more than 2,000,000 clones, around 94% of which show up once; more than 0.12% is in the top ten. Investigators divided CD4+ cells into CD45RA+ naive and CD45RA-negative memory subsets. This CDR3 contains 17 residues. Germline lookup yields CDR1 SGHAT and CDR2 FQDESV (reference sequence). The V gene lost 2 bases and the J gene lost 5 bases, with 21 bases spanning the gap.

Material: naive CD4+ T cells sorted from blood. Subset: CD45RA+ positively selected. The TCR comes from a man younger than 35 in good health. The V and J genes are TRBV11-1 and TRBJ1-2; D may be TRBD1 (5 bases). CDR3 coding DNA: TGTGCCAGCAGCTTAAGCGGGGCAGGGCATTTGGAATATGGCTACACCTTC. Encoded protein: CASSLSGAGHLEYGYTF.